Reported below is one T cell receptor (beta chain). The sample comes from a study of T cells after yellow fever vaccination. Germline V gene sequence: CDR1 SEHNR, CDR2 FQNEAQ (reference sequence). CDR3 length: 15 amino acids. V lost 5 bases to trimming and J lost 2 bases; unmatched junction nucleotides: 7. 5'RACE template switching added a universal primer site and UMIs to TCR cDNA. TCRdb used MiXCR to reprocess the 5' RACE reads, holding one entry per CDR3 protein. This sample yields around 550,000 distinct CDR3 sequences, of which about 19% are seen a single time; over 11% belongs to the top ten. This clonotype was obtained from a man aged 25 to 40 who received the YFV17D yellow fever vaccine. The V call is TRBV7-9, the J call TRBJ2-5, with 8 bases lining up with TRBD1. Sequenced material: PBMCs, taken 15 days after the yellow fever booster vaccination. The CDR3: CASSRRGQGQETQYF. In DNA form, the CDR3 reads TGTGCCAGCAGCCGCCGAGGACAGGGACAAGAGACCCAGTACTTC.